What follows describes a single T cell receptor beta chain. Ten or more counts support this clonotype. Its binding antigen is unknown. A read error may produce the germline difference seen at one junction end. For repertoire sequencing, the TCR beta CDR3 regions were amplified from RNA transcripts. A first-round RT-PCR used HTBI primers with the Qiagen OneStep RT-PCR kit, followed by a second-round multiplex PCR, size selection and purification. Libraries were sequenced on an Illumina HiSeq2000 using paired-end 100 bp reads. As for how the authors treated the data: Reads were processed with SOAPnuke, discarding reads with adapters, uncalled bases, mean Phred below 15, or no exact constant-primer or identifier match. COPE v1.2.5 was used to merge the high-quality paired reads. Each unique nucleotide sequence was defined as a clonotype, and clonotypes were aligned to IMGT TRB V, D and J references with MiTCR v1.1. The analysis was limited to V-J combinations with a frequency above 0.0001, which together covered just over 98% of the repertoires. For each V-J combination, a TCR clonal expansion and chaos score was defined as the ratio of F50 clonal expansion to chaos observed in the TCRdist matrix. Welch's t-statistics and random forest were used to narrow the features down to 13 V-J combinations, which were then fed into a naive Bayes classifier. The Morisita-Horn index was used to measure how similar the thyroid and blood repertoires were. Using fastp at Q25 and MiXCR, TCRdb reprocessed the public reads and kept productive beta chains. When rows share a CDR3 protein, they turn into one entry using the most common DNA and genes. These V and J calls rely on TCRdb rather than the paper's analysis. The sample contains 500,000 to 800,000 distinct CDR3 sequences, just over 40% of them found a single time. The top ten constitute more than 2.5% of the sample.

The CDR1 and CDR2 encoded by the germline V gene (reference sequence) are SSHAT and FNYEAQ. The CDR3 runs 19 amino acids, cysteine and phenylalanine included. Only the CDR3 portion is preserved as DNA: 57 bases, with reading frame beginning at the first base. This sample was taken from a study of Graves' ophthalmopathy and Graves' hyperthyroidism (dated by TCRdb to the late 2010s). Some background on the complete study: Peripheral blood was collected before any treatment was given, at the time of initial diagnosis. The study used signatures of the TCR beta repertoire to tell Graves' ophthalmopathy apart from Graves' hyperthyroidism and to predict which patients would progress to ophthalmopathy. In total, 135 blood samples were TCR-sequenced: roughly 45 ophthalmopathy, about 75 hyperthyroidism and some 17 hyperthyroidism-to-ophthalmopathy patients. To explore V-J signatures distinguishing ophthalmopathy from hyperthyroidism, a discovery set of 100 or so patients (roughly 45 ophthalmopathy, 55 to 60 stable hyperthyroidism) was enrolled. For independent validation, a separate cohort was made up of around 18 hyperthyroidism patients plus 17 patients who later progressed from hyperthyroidism to ophthalmopathy. In 6 or 7 hyperthyroidism patients, T-cell repertoires of thyroid tissue and blood were compared. Following sampling, methimazole starting at 30 mg daily was administered to hyperthyroidism patients, and high-dose intravenous methylprednisolone was administered to ophthalmopathy patients.

The investigation overall reported the following: Sample size was not statistically predetermined, and group allocation was not concealed from the investigators. In validation, the model predicted ophthalmopathy progression with 55% to 71% sensitivity and approximately 78% specificity; some twelve predicted patients were CT-confirmed with GO in a median of around 6 months. The 13-signature model separated ophthalmopathy from stable hyperthyroidism with 87.88% sensitivity and approximately 81% specificity in cross-validation, and 80%/75% in the test set. Most expanded thyroid clonotypes with a frequency above 0.001 also appeared in blood, which suggests that blood repertoires may reflect the immune response in the thyroid.

Ophthalmopathy patients were characterized by moderately to severely active disease, a Clinical Activity Score of at least 3, a NOSPECS grade of at least 4, and a disease duration under 3 months. Anyone with other autoimmune diseases, uncontrolled infections, pregnancy or lactation was excluded from the study. Diagnosis was based on clinical symptoms, serum thyroxine, TRAb, thyroid ultrasound and orbital computed tomography. Using Ficoll-Paque density gradient centrifugation, PBMCs were isolated from 9 to 10 ml of fresh peripheral blood. Total RNA was extracted with Trizol reagent and quality-checked on an Agilent 2100 Bioanalyzer.

The rearrangement combines TRBV7-7 with TRBJ2-7; the D gene cannot be resolved reliably. Sequenced input: peripheral blood. The sequence was obtained from an adult man with Graves' ophthalmopathy. The CDR3 protein is CASILTRVDSQWTAYEQYF. The nucleotides read TGTGCTAGCATCCTCACACGTGTTGATTCTCAGTGGACCGCCTACGAGCAGTACTTC.